The following is a T cell receptor beta chain sequence with its context. This sample is part of a study of blood T cell repertoires in COVID-19. Overall study context: COVID-19 samples, acute and convalescent, were from the United States, Italy and Spain. T cells, B-cell-depleted T cells, or PBMCs provided the cDNA or gDNA that served as material.

In the original processing: Amplification with reference gene primers provided the estimates of nucleated cell counts. Libraries were prepared by immunoSEQ multiplex PCR; TCRdb keeps only in-frame clonotypes and omits some of them. D and trimming were read from the DNA, whereas the V and J calls and clone size are those reported in that table. The top ten hold around 16% of the sample, which has more than 150,000 clones, 75% to 90% seen once. The sample consisted of peripheral blood. The source is a woman aged 40 to 50 with acute or convalescent COVID-19.

The CDR3 bases are TGTGCCAGCAGTCCGGCAGGGGGCGTGCAGTACTTC. Amino acids: CASSPAGGVQYF. The chain carries TRBV6-5 and TRBJ2-7; 8 positions match TRBD1. CDR3 length equals 12 residues. CDR1 is MNHEY and CDR2 is SVGAGI in the germline V gene. J lost 9 bases, V lost 5 bases, and 6 bases had no gene match.